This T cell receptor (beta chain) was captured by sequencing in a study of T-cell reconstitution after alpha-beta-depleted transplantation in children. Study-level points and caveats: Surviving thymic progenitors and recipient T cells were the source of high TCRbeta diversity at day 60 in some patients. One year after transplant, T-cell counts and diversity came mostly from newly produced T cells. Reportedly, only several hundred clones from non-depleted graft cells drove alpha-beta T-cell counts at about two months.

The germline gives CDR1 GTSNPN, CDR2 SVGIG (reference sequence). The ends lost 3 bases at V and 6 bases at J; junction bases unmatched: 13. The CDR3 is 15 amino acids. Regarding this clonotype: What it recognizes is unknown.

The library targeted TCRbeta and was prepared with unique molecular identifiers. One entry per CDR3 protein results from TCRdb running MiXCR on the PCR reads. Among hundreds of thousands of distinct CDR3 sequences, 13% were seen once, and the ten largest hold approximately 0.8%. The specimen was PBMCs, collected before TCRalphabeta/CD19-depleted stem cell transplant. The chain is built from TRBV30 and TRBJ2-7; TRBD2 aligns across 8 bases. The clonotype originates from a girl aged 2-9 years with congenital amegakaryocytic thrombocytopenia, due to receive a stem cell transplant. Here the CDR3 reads CAWSGTGGPSVEQYF. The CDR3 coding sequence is TGTGCCTGGAGCGGGACGGGAGGGCCATCTGTCGAGCAGTACTTC.